This T cell receptor (beta chain) was found in a study of T cell repertoires in cytomegalovirus infection. Background on the study: As its CMV epitopes, the study selected recently identified HLA-C-restricted and well-studied HLA-B-restricted targets. An indication of both CMV infection and matching HLA type came from public TCR beta signatures.

Findings of the study overall: Totalled public TCR beta family frequency picked out people who carried CMV plus the relevant HLA. HLA-C-restricted TCR beta clonotypes specific for CMV led the ex vivo response.

There are a few counts of this clonotype. Antigen specificity is unknown. TCRdb re-called the reads through MiXCR, storing one row per CDR3 protein. The table has 28,000 or so distinct CDR3 sequences, about 20% seen once. Germline V CDR1 and CDR2: MDHEN, SYDVKM. The length of the CDR3 is 13 residues. Trimming removed 7 bases from V and 7 bases from J, with 14 bases in between. The sequencing here drew on CD8+ T cells from cultured PBMCs, taken from culture after CMV antigen stimulation. The V gene is TRBV28, the J gene TRBJ1-5; D not certain. The clonotype comes from a human donor in good health (CMV status not recorded). Some clones in this sample may be carry-over from other donors' samples. CDR3 bases: TGTGCCAGCACCTCCCCCCCGGGCCAGCCCCAGCATTTT. The encoded protein is CASTSPPGQPQHF.